The 6 T cell receptor beta chains reported below all come from one sample, sequenced in a study of shared clonotypes between healthy human individuals. Sequencing used immunoSEQ multiplex PCR; TCRdb keeps in-frame clones, though not all of them. The table lists about 800,000 clones, 96% of them singletons. The naive CD8 population came from CD45RO-negative cells selected for CCR7, without terminally differentiated effector memory CD45RA+ cells. The sequenced sample was naive CD8+ T cells sorted from blood. Receptors were obtained from a man under 40 in good health.

As regards this clone: Other DNA sequences in this sample translate to the same CDR3. The rearrangement uses TRBV13 and TRBJ2-5, with TRBD2 matching over 8 bases. V trimming: 1 base; J trimming: 4 bases; junction bases outside the gene matches: 2. There are 14 residues in the CDR3. Germline loops: CDR1 PRHDT, CDR2 FYEKMQ (reference sequence). The CDR3 coding sequence is TGTGCCAGCAGCTTAGCTAGCGGGCCAGAGACCCAGTACTTC. Translation gives CASSLASGPETQYF.

The rearrangement links TRBV6-1 to TRBJ2-2, with D possibly being TRBD2 (5 bases). Germline loops: CDR1 MNHNS, CDR2 SASEGT. The V gene lost 11 bases and the J gene lost 5 bases, with 15 bases spanning the gap. The CDR3 sequence is 13 residues long. The CDR3 spells CALRTPTTGELFF. CDR3 bases: TGTGCCCTGAGGACTCCCACTACCGGGGAGCTGTTTTTT.

The V gene is TRBV5-8, the J gene TRBJ1-1; D ambiguous. Trimming cost V 0 bases and J 3 bases, with 6 bases left between them. CDR1 is SGHTS, CDR2 YDEGEE, per germline. CDR3 size: 13 residues. CDR3 in DNA: TGTGCCAGCAGCTTGGTTGGTTACACTGAAGCTTTCTTT. Amino acids: CASSLVGYTEAFF. Combining the CDR3 with reference TRBV5-8 and TRBJ1-1 gives the whole variable domain EAGVTQSPTHLIKTRGQQATLRCSPISGHTSVYWYQQALGLGLQFLLWYDEGEERNRGNFPPRFSGRQFPNYSSELNVNALELEDSALYLCASSLVGYTEAFFGQGTRLTVV.

In DNA form, the CDR3 reads TGTGCCAGCAGCGTGGAGGGTTTGGACTATGGCTACACCTTC. It encodes CASSVEGLDYGYTF. V is TRBV9 and J is TRBJ1-2; no reliable D call. The V gene lost 2 bases and the J gene lost 3 bases, with 11 bases spanning the gap. In germline, CDR1 is SGDLS, CDR2 YYNGEE. The CDR3 extends over 14 amino acids.

In DNA form, the CDR3 reads TGCGCCAGCAGCCTCGGACTAGCGGGAGAGGTCGGGTACGAGCAGTACTTC. It encodes CASSLGLAGEVGYEQYF. The gene calls are TRBV5-1 and TRBJ2-7, with 13 bases identical to TRBD2. CDR3 length: 17 amino acids. The J segment lost 4 bases and the V segment lost 4 bases, leaving 11 bases of the junction unmatched. Germline lookup yields CDR1 SGHRS and CDR2 YFSETQ. The whole variable domain, filled in from reference TRBV5-1 and TRBJ2-7, reads KAGVTQTPRYLIKTRGQQVTLSCSPISGHRSVSWYQQTPGQGLQFLFEYFSETQRNKGNFPGRFSGRQFSNSRSEMNVSTLELGDSALYLCASSLGLAGEVGYEQYFGPGTRLTVT.

The CDR3 region is CASSLTGVGEQYF. The CDR3 DNA reads as TGTGCCAGCAGCTTAACAGGGGTTGGCGAGCAGTACTTC. J is TRBJ2-7 and V is TRBV5-5, with 7 bases fitting TRBD1. J was trimmed by 6 bases and V by 2 bases; bases with no gene match: 5. The CDR3 is 13 residues long. Germline V gives CDR1 SGHKS, CDR2 YYEKEE (reference sequence).